Shown below are 11 T cell receptor beta chains from a single sample sequenced in a study of T-cell reconstitution after alpha-beta-depleted transplantation in children (dated by TCRdb to 2016 to 2017). The label giving this sample's treatment or condition can be read as: allogeneic hematopoietic cell transplantation with graft depleted of TCRalphabeta T cells and CD19 B cells. Receptors were amplified or captured by PCR. Data came from an Illumina HiSeq 2500. TCR library preparation used molecular barcoding, with unique molecular identifiers applied to normalize quantification of the TCRbeta repertoire. The public reads were reprocessed in TCRdb via fastp at Q25 and MiXCR, keeping in-frame beta chains. Entries are consolidated by CDR3 protein sequence, retaining the most common genes and DNA. Across this sample there are hundreds of thousands of distinct CDR3 sequences, with approximately 15% seen only once. Approximately 5% of the sample belongs to the ten largest clones.

The material sequenced was PBMCs, mostly from graft donor cells, taken 360 days after TCRalphabeta/CD19-depleted stem cell transplant. The receptors stem from a male patient under 18 who had a stem cell transplant for acute lymphoblastic leukemia, so the T cells may come from the graft donor.

In this sample, this clonotype turned up many times. The chain couples TRBV9 to TRBJ2-1; 12 bases are a match to TRBD2. V shed 0 bases and J 8 bases; nucleotides not matched to a gene: 6. CDR3 length: 16 residues. Per germline, CDR1 SGDLS and CDR2 YYNGEE. The CDR3 region is CASSVVGTSGPHEQFF. For the CDR3, the DNA is TGTGCCAGCAGCGTAGTAGGGACTAGCGGGCCCCATGAGCAGTTCTTC.

The chain links TRBV3-1 to TRBJ2-7; maybe TRBD2 (6 bases). There are 13 residues in the CDR3. CDR1 is LGHDT, CDR2 YNNKEL, per germline (reference sequence). Between the trimmed V and J ends, which lost 4 bases and 3 bases, there was a span of 10 bases. CDR3 sequence reads: CASSRDSYYEQYF. In DNA, the CDR3 is TGTGCCAGCAGCCGGGACTCCTACTACGAGCAGTACTTC.

There are a few counts of this clonotype. The chain joins TRBV28 to TRBJ2-3, with TRBD2 matching over 9 bases. J was trimmed by 0 bases and V by 5 bases; bases with no gene match: 6. Germline CDR1 MDHEN, CDR2 SYDVKM. The CDR3 has 16 amino acids. The CDR3 loop reads CASSTWTSASTDTQYF. The DNA for the CDR3 is TGTGCCAGCAGTACCTGGACTAGCGCCAGCACAGATACGCAGTATTTT.

This chain joins TRBV3-1 and TRBJ2-5; TRBD1 aligns across 12 bases. CDR1 and CDR2 from the germline V gene are LGHDT and YNNKEL (reference sequence). This CDR3 is built from 17 residues. V dropped 2 bases and J dropped 4; count of bases not matched to a gene: 8. For the CDR3, the DNA is TGTGCCAGCAGCCAAACGCCGGGACAGGGGGCCGGAGAGACCCAGTACTTC. Its translation is CASSQTPGQGAGETQYF.

This clonotype has only a few counts. The V call is TRBV15, the J call TRBJ2-5; TRBD1 is a possible D gene (6 bases). This CDR3 comprises 13 residues. Trimming left V 0 bases short and J 5 bases short, with 7 bases between. The germline V gene encodes CDR1 LNHNV and CDR2 YYDKDF (reference sequence). The CDR3 DNA reads TGTGCCACCAGCAGAGATCAGGGGGAGACCCAGTACTTC. This gives the protein CATSRDQGETQYF.

The V and J genes are TRBV7-9 and TRBJ2-7; the match to TRBD2 covers 8 bases. The CDR3 is made up of 15 amino acids. CDR1 and CDR2 from the germline V gene are SEHNR and FQNEAQ (reference sequence). V was clipped by 2 bases and J by 0 bases; unmatched bases: 3. CDR3: CASSLLSGVSYEQYF. The CDR3, as DNA: TGTGCCAGCAGCTTACTTAGCGGGGTCTCCTACGAGCAGTACTTC.

This chain connects TRBV29-1 to TRBJ2-4; D not certain. V dropped 1 base and J dropped 6 bases, with 13 bases sitting between them. Germline V gives CDR1 SQVTM, CDR2 ANQGSEA. The CDR3 covers 14 residues. In DNA form, the CDR3 reads TGCAGCGTTGAAGGATTGGGGATGGGAAACATTCAGTACTTC. This translates into CSVEGLGMGNIQYF.

The chain combines TRBV7-9 with TRBJ2-7; perhaps D is TRBD1 or TRBD2 (5 bases each). CDR1 is SEHNR, CDR2 FQNEAQ, per germline (reference sequence). The CDR3 runs 13 residues. V lost 6 bases to trimming and J lost 2 bases, with 11 bases between them. CDR3 DNA sequence: TGTGCCAGCAGTTGGGACGCGGCCTACGAGCAGTACTTC. It yields the protein CASSWDAAYEQYF.

The chain employs TRBV6-5 and TRBJ1-3, with TRBD1 matching over 10 bases. The junction had 9 bases not matched to a gene; V was cut back by 6 bases and J by 4 bases. This CDR3 contains 16 residues. Germline CDR1 reads MNHEY; CDR2 reads SVGAGI. CDR3 DNA sequence: TGTGCCAGCAGCCTACCGGGACAGGGGTCCGGAAACACCATATATTTT. Its protein is CASSLPGQGSGNTIYF.

This clonotype was found a few times. V is TRBV6-2 or TRBV6-3 and J is TRBJ2-7; D call uncertain. The V end was cut by 6 bases, the J end by 2 bases, with 17 bases between. Germline-derived CDR1 and CDR2 are MNHEY and SVGEGT. The CDR3 covers 15 residues. The CDR3 nucleotides are TGTGCCAGCAGACCACAACGACCTAGGACCTACGAGCAGTACTTC. Translation gives CASRPQRPRTYEQYF.

V usage is TRBV5-1 and J usage is TRBJ2-1; 8 bases line up with TRBD1. J gave up 6 bases and V 0 bases, and 8 bases lay outside the gene matches. The CDR3 is 16 amino acids. CDR1 is SGHRS, CDR2 YFSETQ, per germline. DNA of the CDR3: TGCGCCAGCAGCTTGGACCCTTTGACAGGGGTCAATGAGCAGTTCTTC. This gives the protein CASSLDPLTGVNEQFF.